This TCR beta chain was captured by sequencing in a study of regulatory T cells in long-lasting Graves disease. Time point of the sample: newly diagnosed GD, antithyroid drugs for less than 3 months. Extracted PBMC RNA gave rise to the TCR library. Through Arm-PCR of CDR3 regions and iRepertoire HTBI primers, TCR beta libraries were built. TCRdb analysed the multiplex PCR reads with MiXCR anew, one entry per CDR3 protein. This sample yields 200,000 to 250,000 distinct CDR3 sequences, of which around a fifth are seen a single time; about 12% belongs to the top ten. This clonotype was picked up a small number of times. This may be a read error: a much more frequent sequence differs by one nucleotide. These data are also associated with another study on T cells in Graves' hyperthyroidism and ophthalmopathy.

Specimen: peripheral blood mononuclear cells (PBMCs), collected at new diagnosis, from a patient treated with antithyroid drugs. The clonotype comes from a woman aged 30 to 39 with Graves disease.

CDR3 coding DNA: TGTGCCAGCAGCCGATCAGCAGACACTAATGAGCAGTTCTTC. Protein sequence: CASSRSADTNEQFF. The V gene is TRBV7-2, the J gene TRBJ2-1, with D hard to call. This CDR3 spans 14 amino acids. CDR1 and CDR2 from the germline V gene are SGHTA and FQGNSA. Deletions cut 5 bases from V and 7 bases from J, with 15 bases between.